Listed below are T cell receptor beta chains from one sample, sequenced in a study of PD-1 blockade in classical Hodgkin lymphoma. TCRdb's copy holds only in-frame clones and misses some; the assay was immunoSEQ multiplex PCR. The table includes about 25,000 clones, about 70% detected once. Here the sequenced sample was peripheral blood mononuclear cells (PBMCs), taken before the fourth cycle of nivolumab. The receptors come from a human donor with classical Hodgkin lymphoma. The CDR3 runs from the conserved cysteine through the conserved F or W. D genes are given only for firm matches. A clone size is listed for some rows: how often the clone was seen (once, few, many), or a class if it is expanded.

CDR3aa: CASSPRGDTNEKLFF
CDR3nt: TGTGCCAGTAGTCCACGGGGAGACACTAATGAAAAACTGTTTTTT
v_gene: TRBV19
abundance: once
d_gene: .
j_gene: TRBJ1-4

CDR3aa: CASRDLAGGPPQYF
CDR3nt: TGTGCCAGCAGGGACCTAGCGGGGGGGCCACCCCAGTACTTC
v_gene: TRBV6-6
abundance: .
d_gene: TRBD2
j_gene: TRBJ2-5

CDR3aa: CASSLEGGTNTGELFF
CDR3nt: TGTGCCAGCAGCTTAGAAGGGGGGACGAACACCGGGGAGCTGTTTTTT
v_gene: TRBV7-2
abundance: .
d_gene: .
j_gene: TRBJ2-2

CDR3aa: CASSIERGKGTGELFF
CDR3nt: TGTGCCAGTAGTATCGAACGGGGAAAGGGCACCGGGGAGCTGTTTTTT
v_gene: TRBV19
abundance: .
d_gene: .
j_gene: TRBJ2-2

CDR3aa: CASSQRDRPLVGTEAFF
CDR3nt: TGTGCCAGCAGCCAAAGGGACAGACCATTGGTGGGAACTGAAGCTTTCTTT
v_gene: TRBV7-2
abundance: .
d_gene: TRBD1
j_gene: TRBJ1-1

CDR3aa: CASSLLAGSTYEQYF
CDR3nt: TGTGCCAGCAGTTTACTGGCAGGTTCAACCTACGAGCAGTACTTC
v_gene: TRBV27
abundance: few
d_gene: .
j_gene: TRBJ2-7

CDR3aa: CASSLGRGLYNEQFF
CDR3nt: TGTGCCAGCAGCTTGGGGCGGGGGCTATACAATGAGCAGTTCTTC
v_gene: TRBV5-4
abundance: .
d_gene: .
j_gene: TRBJ2-1

CDR3aa: CASSFHLEGRVGTEAFF
CDR3nt: TGTGCCAGCAGTTTCCACCTCGAGGGCAGGGTGGGGACTGAAGCTTTCTTT
v_gene: TRBV28
abundance: .
d_gene: .
j_gene: TRBJ1-1

CDR3aa: CASSGSGLGGDTQYF
CDR3nt: TGTGCCAGCAGCGGATCCGGCCTCGGAGGAGATACGCAGTATTTT
v_gene: TRBV5-5
abundance: once
d_gene: .
j_gene: TRBJ2-3

CDR3aa: CASSPVPRSGANVLTF
CDR3nt: TGTGCCAGCTCACCGGTTCCGAGGTCTGGGGCCAACGTCCTGACTTTC
v_gene: TRBV18
abundance: .
d_gene: .
j_gene: TRBJ2-6

CDR3aa: CASSLDLRSGANVLTF
CDR3nt: TGTGCCAGCAGCTTAGATCTTCGCTCTGGGGCCAACGTCCTGACTTTC
v_gene: TRBV7-6
abundance: .
d_gene: .
j_gene: TRBJ2-6

CDR3aa: CASSQRGTEPEETQYF
CDR3nt: TGCGCCAGCAGCCAAAGGGGTACGGAGCCCGAAGAGACCCAGTACTTC
v_gene: TRBV4-1
abundance: few
d_gene: .
j_gene: TRBJ2-5

CDR3aa: CASSSGGAIGELFF
CDR3nt: TGTGCCAGCAGCTCCGGGGGGGCCATCGGGGAGCTGTTTTTT
v_gene: TRBV7-6
abundance: .
d_gene: TRBD2
j_gene: TRBJ2-2

CDR3aa: CASSRQGLTEAFF
CDR3nt: TGTGCCAGCAGCCGACAGGGCCTCACTGAAGCTTTCTTT
v_gene: TRBV7-9
abundance: .
d_gene: TRBD1
j_gene: TRBJ1-1

CDR3aa: CASSSETGLNTGELFF
CDR3nt: TGTGCCAGCAGCTCCGAAACAGGGCTGAACACCGGGGAGCTGTTTTTT
v_gene: TRBV11-2
abundance: .
d_gene: .
j_gene: TRBJ2-2

CDR3aa: CASSRRGQINQPQHF
CDR3nt: TGTGCCAGCAGCCGAAGGGGACAGATCAATCAGCCCCAGCATTTT
v_gene: TRBV5-6
abundance: once
d_gene: TRBD1
j_gene: TRBJ1-5

CDR3aa: CASSFFGRNTGELFF
CDR3nt: TGTGCCAGCAGCTTCTTCGGACGGAACACCGGGGAGCTGTTTTTT
v_gene: TRBV5-6
abundance: .
d_gene: .
j_gene: TRBJ2-2

CDR3aa: CASSKMTADRRLNTEAFF
CDR3nt: TGTGCCAGCAGCAAAATGACGGCGGACAGACGCTTGAACACTGAAGCTTTCTTT
v_gene: TRBV21-1
abundance: .
d_gene: .
j_gene: TRBJ1-1

CDR3aa: CAWSYETFSGNTIYF
CDR3nt: TGTGCCTGGAGTTACGAAACTTTCTCTGGAAACACCATATATTTT
v_gene: TRBV30
abundance: .
d_gene: .
j_gene: TRBJ1-3

CDR3aa: CASNPAEFARNEQFF
CDR3nt: TGTGCCAGCAACCCAGCGGAGTTCGCCCGGAATGAGCAGTTCTTC
v_gene: TRBV6-1
abundance: many
d_gene: .
j_gene: TRBJ2-1

CDR3aa: CASSPDGEGDTQYF
CDR3nt: TGTGCCAGCAGCCCGGACGGGGAGGGAGATACGCAGTATTTT
v_gene: TRBV11-2
abundance: .
d_gene: TRBD2
j_gene: TRBJ2-3